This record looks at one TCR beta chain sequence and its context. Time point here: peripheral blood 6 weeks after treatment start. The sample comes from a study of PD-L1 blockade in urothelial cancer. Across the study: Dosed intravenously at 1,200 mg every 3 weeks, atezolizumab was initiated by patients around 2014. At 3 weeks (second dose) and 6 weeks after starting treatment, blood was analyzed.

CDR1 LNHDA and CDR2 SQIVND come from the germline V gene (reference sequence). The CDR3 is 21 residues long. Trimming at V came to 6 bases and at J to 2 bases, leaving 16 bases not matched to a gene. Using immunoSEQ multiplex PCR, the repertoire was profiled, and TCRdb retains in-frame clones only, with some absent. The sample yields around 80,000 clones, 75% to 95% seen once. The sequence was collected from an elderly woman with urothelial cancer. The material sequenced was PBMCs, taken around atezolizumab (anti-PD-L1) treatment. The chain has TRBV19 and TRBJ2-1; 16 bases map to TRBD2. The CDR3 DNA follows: TGTGCCAGTAGCAGACAGGGGACTAGCGGGAGGGTCAACCTCCCCTACAATGAGCAGTTCTTC. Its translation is CASSRQGTSGRVNLPYNEQFF.